Listed below are T cell receptor beta chains from one sample, sequenced in a study of control samples from healthy donors and cancer patients. Only in-frame clones appear in the TCRdb table, and some are missing; sequencing was by immunoSEQ multiplex PCR. The sample records around 170,000 clones, around 90% being singletons. Sequencing was performed on blood. The receptors come from a woman in her thirties in good health. Each CDR3 is given with its conserved first and last residue. D genes are given only for firm matches.

cdr3_aa: CASRPGTGSGTEAFF
j_call: TRBJ1-1
v_call: TRBV19
d_call: TRBD1

cdr3_aa: CASSPQTAQETQYF
j_call: TRBJ2-5
v_call: TRBV9
d_call: .

cdr3_aa: CASSFIGGGSPLHF
j_call: TRBJ1-6
v_call: TRBV27
d_call: TRBD1

cdr3_aa: CASSLAGQGNQPQHF
j_call: TRBJ1-5
v_call: TRBV28
d_call: TRBD1

cdr3_aa: CASSQGSDTSGANVLTF
j_call: TRBJ2-6
v_call: TRBV4-1
d_call: .

cdr3_aa: CASSIGRTDTQYF
j_call: TRBJ2-3
v_call: TRBV12-3/TRBV12-4
d_call: .

cdr3_aa: CASSKNRVSYEQYF
j_call: TRBJ2-7
v_call: TRBV2
d_call: .

cdr3_aa: CASSSGPYNSPLHF
j_call: TRBJ1-6
v_call: TRBV6-5
d_call: .

cdr3_aa: CASSLVGIEKLFF
j_call: TRBJ1-4
v_call: TRBV7-2
d_call: .

cdr3_aa: CASGWRAYLATNTEAFF
j_call: TRBJ1-1
v_call: TRBV5-6
d_call: .

cdr3_aa: CSVAGRDEAFF
j_call: TRBJ1-1
v_call: TRBV20-1
d_call: .

cdr3_aa: CASSEGVNFYEQYF
j_call: TRBJ2-7
v_call: TRBV6-1
d_call: .

cdr3_aa: CASSATGTPGGEQYF
j_call: TRBJ2-7
v_call: TRBV2
d_call: TRBD2

cdr3_aa: CASSTGGDGQPQHF
j_call: TRBJ1-5
v_call: TRBV2
d_call: TRBD1

cdr3_aa: CASSPYDEQFF
j_call: TRBJ2-1
v_call: TRBV12-3/TRBV12-4
d_call: .

cdr3_aa: CASSLGLAGNLGTDTQYF
j_call: TRBJ2-3
v_call: TRBV5-1
d_call: TRBD2

cdr3_aa: CASSPGLAAIRQETQYF
j_call: TRBJ2-5
v_call: TRBV14
d_call: TRBD2

cdr3_aa: CASIVSQPSDAYEQYF
j_call: TRBJ2-7
v_call: TRBV21-1
d_call: .

cdr3_aa: CASSLEVGSYNEQFF
j_call: TRBJ2-1
v_call: TRBV5-1
d_call: .

cdr3_aa: CASSLDGRGSGNTIYF
j_call: TRBJ1-3
v_call: TRBV5-6
d_call: .

cdr3_aa: CASSVGQGASPLHF
j_call: TRBJ1-6
v_call: TRBV9
d_call: TRBD1

cdr3_aa: CASSELRLGGYTF
j_call: TRBJ1-2
v_call: TRBV28
d_call: .

cdr3_aa: CASSGGRDSFLTSYEQYF
j_call: TRBJ2-7
v_call: TRBV6-1
d_call: TRBD1

cdr3_aa: CASRGQDQHF
j_call: TRBJ1-5
v_call: TRBV6-6
d_call: TRBD1

cdr3_aa: CASSLGQHGYTF
j_call: TRBJ1-2
v_call: TRBV2
d_call: TRBD1

cdr3_aa: CASSVVPNEKLFF
j_call: TRBJ1-4
v_call: TRBV9
d_call: .

cdr3_aa: CSASPASGGTDTQYF
j_call: TRBJ2-3
v_call: TRBV20-1
d_call: TRBD2

cdr3_aa: CASSTETGGYYGYTF
j_call: TRBJ1-2
v_call: TRBV5-1
d_call: TRBD1

cdr3_aa: CSVAGSGANVLTF
j_call: TRBJ2-6
v_call: TRBV29-1
d_call: .

cdr3_aa: CASSLVSPGNTIYF
j_call: TRBJ1-3
v_call: TRBV7-9
d_call: .

cdr3_aa: CASSEIGNTGELFF
j_call: TRBJ2-2
v_call: TRBV2
d_call: .